This TCR beta chain was documented in a study of CD8 T cells in ankylosing spondylitis. With 6 bases removed from V and 4 bases from J, the gap between germline ends came to 8 bases. Germline-derived CDR1 and CDR2 are KGHDR and SFDVKD. The length of the CDR3 is 13 residues. TCRdb reprocessed the 5' RACE reads via MiXCR and lists one record per CDR3 protein. The sample yields around 17,000 distinct CDR3 sequences, approximately 7.6% seen once. Sequencing used blood. The source is a male donor with ankylosing spondylitis or in good health (not recorded which). The chain uses TRBV24-1 and TRBJ2-2; TRBD2 is a possible D gene (5 bases). In nucleotides, the CDR3 is TGTGCCACCAGTCTCACTAGCACCGGGGAGCTGTTTTTT. Translation: CATSLTSTGELFF.